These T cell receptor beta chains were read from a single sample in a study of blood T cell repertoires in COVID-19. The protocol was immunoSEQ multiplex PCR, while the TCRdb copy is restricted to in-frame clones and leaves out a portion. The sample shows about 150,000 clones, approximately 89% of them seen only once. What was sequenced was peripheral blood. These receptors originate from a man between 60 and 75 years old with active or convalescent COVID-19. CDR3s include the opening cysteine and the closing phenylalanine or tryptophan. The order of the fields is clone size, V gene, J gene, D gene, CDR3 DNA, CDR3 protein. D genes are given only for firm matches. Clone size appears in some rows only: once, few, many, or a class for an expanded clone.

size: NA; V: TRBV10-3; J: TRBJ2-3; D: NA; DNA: TGTGCCATCAGTGAGACGAACCGAGTTAGCACAGATACGCAGTATTTT; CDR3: CAISETNRVSTDTQYF
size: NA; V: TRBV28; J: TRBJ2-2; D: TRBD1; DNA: TGTGCCAGCATCCAGACAGGGGGAGGCAGGGAGCTGTTTTTT; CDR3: CASIQTGGGRELFF
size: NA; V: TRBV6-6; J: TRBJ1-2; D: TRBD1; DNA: TGTGCCAGCAGTTACTCCGGGGACAGGGTATACTATGGCTACACCTTC; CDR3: CASSYSGDRVYYGYTF
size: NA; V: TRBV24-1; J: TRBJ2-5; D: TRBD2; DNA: TGTGCCACCAGTGATTTTCGGCCTAGCGGGCAAGAGACCCAGTACTTC; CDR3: CATSDFRPSGQETQYF
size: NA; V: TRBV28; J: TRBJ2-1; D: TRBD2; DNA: TGTGCCAGCAGTTCCCTAGCGGGAGTACCGTACAATGAGCAGTTCTTC; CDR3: CASSSLAGVPYNEQFF
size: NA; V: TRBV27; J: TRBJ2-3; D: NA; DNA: TGTGCCAGCAGCTACCGACAGGTTCCGGCGGATACGCAGTATTTT; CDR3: CASSYRQVPADTQYF
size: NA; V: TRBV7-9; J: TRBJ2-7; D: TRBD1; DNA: TGTGCCAGCAGCCCGGGACAGGGGACCTCCTACGAGCAGTACTTC; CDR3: CASSPGQGTSYEQYF
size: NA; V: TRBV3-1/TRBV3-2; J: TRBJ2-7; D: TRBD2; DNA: TGTGCCAGCAGCCAAGAGAGGCTAGCGGGAGTGGTGCAGTACTTC; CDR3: CASSQERLAGVVQYF
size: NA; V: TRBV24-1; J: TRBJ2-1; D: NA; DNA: TGTGCCACCAGTGCCACCTACAATGAGCAGTTCTTC; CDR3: CATSATYNEQFF
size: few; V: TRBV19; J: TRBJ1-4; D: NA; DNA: TGTGCCAGTAGCCGTGGGGGGAAGAACGAAAAACTGTTTTTT; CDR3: CASSRGGKNEKLFF
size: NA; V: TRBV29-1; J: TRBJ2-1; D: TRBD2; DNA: TGCAGCGTCCCCGGACTAGCGCACTACAATGAGCAGTTCTTC; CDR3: CSVPGLAHYNEQFF
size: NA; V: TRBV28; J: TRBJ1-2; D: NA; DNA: TGTGCCAGCAGGTACCGGGACATAGATGGCTACACCTTC; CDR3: CASRYRDIDGYTF
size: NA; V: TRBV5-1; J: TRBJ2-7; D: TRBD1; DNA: TGCGCCAGCAGCTCCGGACAGGCCTACATGGACGAGCAGTACTTC; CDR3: CASSSGQAYMDEQYF
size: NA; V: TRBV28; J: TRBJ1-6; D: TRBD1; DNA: TGTGCCAGCGGGCCTCGGACAGGGTGGAATTCACCCCTCCACTTT; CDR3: CASGPRTGWNSPLHF
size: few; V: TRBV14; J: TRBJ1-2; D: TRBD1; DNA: TGTGCCAGCAGCTTCCGGACAGGGGGCTCCTATGGCTACACCTTC; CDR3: CASSFRTGGSYGYTF
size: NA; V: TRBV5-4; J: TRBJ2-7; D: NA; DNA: TGTGCCAGCAGCTTGGCGGGCGGGAACGAGCAGTACTTC; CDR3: CASSLAGGNEQYF
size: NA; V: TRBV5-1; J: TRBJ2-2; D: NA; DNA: TGCGCCAGCAGCTTTCAAGGGACTGATAACACCGGGGAGCTGTTTTTT; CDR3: CASSFQGTDNTGELFF
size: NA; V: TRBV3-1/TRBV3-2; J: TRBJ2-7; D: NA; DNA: TGTGCCAGCAGCCAACTCTCCTACGAGCAGTACTTC; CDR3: CASSQLSYEQYF
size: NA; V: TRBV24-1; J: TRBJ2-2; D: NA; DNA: TGTGCCACCAGTGATCAGGTTGCATTTACCGGGGAGCTGTTTTTT; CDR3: CATSDQVAFTGELFF
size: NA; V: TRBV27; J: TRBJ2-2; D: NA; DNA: TGTGCCAGCAGTCCCCGGGACTCCGCGCGTATAGGCGGGGAGCTGTTTTTT; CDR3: CASSPRDSARIGGELFF
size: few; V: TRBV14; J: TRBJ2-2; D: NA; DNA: TGTGCCAGCAGAACGACTAGTCGGGCCCCCCGGAGCGGGGAGCTGTTTTTT; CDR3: CASRTTSRAPRSGELFF
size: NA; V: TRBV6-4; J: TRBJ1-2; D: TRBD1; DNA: TGTGCCAGCAGTGACTCCGACAGGGCTGGTGGCTACACCTTC; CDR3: CASSDSDRAGGYTF
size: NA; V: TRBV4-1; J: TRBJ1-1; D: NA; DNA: TGCGCCAGCAGCCTAGTTGGCTCAGGGATGGAGACTGAAGCTTTCTTT; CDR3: CASSLVGSGMETEAFF
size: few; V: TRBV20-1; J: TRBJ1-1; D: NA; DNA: TGCAGTGCTAGCCTCACTGAAGCTTTCTTT; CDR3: CSASLTEAFF
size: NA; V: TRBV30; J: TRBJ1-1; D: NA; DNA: TGTGCCTGGAGTTGGGCAGGGGCCGCTTTCACTGAAGCTTTCTTT; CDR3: CAWSWAGAAFTEAFF
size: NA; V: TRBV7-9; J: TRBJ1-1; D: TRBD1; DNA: TGTGCCAGCTCCGGACAGGGACCTAACACTGAAGCTTTCTTT; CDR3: CASSGQGPNTEAFF
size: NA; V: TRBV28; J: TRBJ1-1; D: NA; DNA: TGTGCCAGCAGTTCGACAGGCCTGAACACTGAAGCTTTCTTT; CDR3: CASSSTGLNTEAFF
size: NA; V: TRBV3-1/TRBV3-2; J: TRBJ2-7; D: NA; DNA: TGTGCCAGCAGCCAGAGGAACGAGCAGTACTTC; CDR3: CASSQRNEQYF
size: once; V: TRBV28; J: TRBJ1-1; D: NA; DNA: TGTGCCAGCAGTTTACACTACCGGGGAAGCGTTGAAGCTTTCTTT; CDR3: CASSLHYRGSVEAFF
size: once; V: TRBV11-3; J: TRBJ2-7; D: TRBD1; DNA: TGTGCCAGCAGCTCGCGGACAGGTTACGAGCAGTACTTC; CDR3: CASSSRTGYEQYF
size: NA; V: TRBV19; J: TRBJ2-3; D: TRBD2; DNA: TGTGCCAGCTCTACTAGCGACACAGATACGCAGTATTTT; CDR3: CASSTSDTDTQYF
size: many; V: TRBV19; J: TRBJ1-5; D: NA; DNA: TGTGCCAGTAGTAGTCGGGCCGGCGGGGATCAGCCCCAGCATTTT; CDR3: CASSSRAGGDQPQHF
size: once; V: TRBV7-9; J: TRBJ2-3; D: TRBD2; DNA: TGTGCCAGCAGCTCGCCGGGGGGGAGGGCCCTCACAGATACGCAGTATTTT; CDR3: CASSSPGGRALTDTQYF
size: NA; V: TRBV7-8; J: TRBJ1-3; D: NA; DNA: TGTGCCAGCAGCTTAAGCGGCTCAGATGGAAACACCATATATTTT; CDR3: CASSLSGSDGNTIYF
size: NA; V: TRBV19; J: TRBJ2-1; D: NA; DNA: TGTGCCAGTAGTATAGCCGCCGGGACACCCTACAATGAGCAGTTCTTC; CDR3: CASSIAAGTPYNEQFF
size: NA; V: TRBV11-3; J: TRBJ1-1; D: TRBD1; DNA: TGTGCCAGCAGCTCGACAGGGGGGAACACTGAAGCTTTCTTT; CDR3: CASSSTGGNTEAFF
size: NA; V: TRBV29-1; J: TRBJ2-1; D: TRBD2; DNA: TGCAGCGCAGCGGGAGGGGGCTCCTACAATGAGCAGTTCTTC; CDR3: CSAAGGGSYNEQFF
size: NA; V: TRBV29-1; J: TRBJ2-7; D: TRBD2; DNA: TGCAGCACGAGAACCGGGACTAGCGGCTCCTACGAGCAGTACTTC; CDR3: CSTRTGTSGSYEQYF
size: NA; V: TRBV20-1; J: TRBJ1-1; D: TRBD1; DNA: TGCAGTGCTAGTCCAGGGGGCGCGGGCACTGAAGCTTTCTTT; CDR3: CSASPGGAGTEAFF
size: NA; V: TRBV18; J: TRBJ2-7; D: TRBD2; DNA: TGTGCCAGCTCACCACTGGCCGGGACTAGCGTCGTCAGCGGCGAGCAGTACTTC; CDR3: CASSPLAGTSVVSGEQYF
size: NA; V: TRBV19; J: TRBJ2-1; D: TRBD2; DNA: TGTGCCAGTAGTATAGTTGCTAGCGGGAACAATGAGCAGTTCTTC; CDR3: CASSIVASGNNEQFF
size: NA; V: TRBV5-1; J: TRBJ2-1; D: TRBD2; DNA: TGCGCCAGTCAAACGGGACTAGAGAGGGGCAATGAGCAGTTCTTC; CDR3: CASQTGLERGNEQFF
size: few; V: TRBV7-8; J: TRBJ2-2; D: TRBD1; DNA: TGTGCCAGCAGCATCGGACAGGGTCGAATCCCCGGGGAGCTGTTTTTT; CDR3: CASSIGQGRIPGELFF
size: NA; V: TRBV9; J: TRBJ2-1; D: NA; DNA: TGTGCCAGCAGCGTAGCTGGGTCTAGTGGTAATGAGCAGTTCTTC; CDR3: CASSVAGSSGNEQFF
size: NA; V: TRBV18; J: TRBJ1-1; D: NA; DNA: TGTGCCAGCTCACCAGGGAGAAACACTGAAGCTTTCTTT; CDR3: CASSPGRNTEAFF
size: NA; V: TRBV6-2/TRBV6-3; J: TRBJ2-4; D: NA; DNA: TGTGCCAGCAGCCCCGGTGTGAACATTCAGTACTTC; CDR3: CASSPGVNIQYF
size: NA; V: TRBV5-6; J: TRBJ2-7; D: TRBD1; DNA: TGTGCCAGCAGCTACGGGACAGGGAACCACGAGCAGTACTTC; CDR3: CASSYGTGNHEQYF
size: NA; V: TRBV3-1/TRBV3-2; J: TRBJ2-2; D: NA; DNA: TGTGCCAGCAGCCAAGTACTAGAAGCCACCGGGGAGCTGTTTTTT; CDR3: CASSQVLEATGELFF
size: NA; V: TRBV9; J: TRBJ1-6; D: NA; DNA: TGTGCCAGCAGCACTCGACAGGAAAATTCACCCCTCCACTTT; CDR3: CASSTRQENSPLHF
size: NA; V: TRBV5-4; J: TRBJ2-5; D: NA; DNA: TGTGCCAGCAGCTTTAGGCTCGGGGTACAAGAGACCCAGTACTTC; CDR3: CASSFRLGVQETQYF
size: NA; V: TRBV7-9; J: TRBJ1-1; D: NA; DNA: TGTGCCAGCAGCGCAACAGGGAACACTGAAGCTTTCTTT; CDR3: CASSATGNTEAFF